This T cell receptor beta chain is drawn from a study of siplizumab effects on memory and regulatory T cells (dated by TCRdb to between 2019 and 2020). About the investigation overall: The effect of the anti-CD2 antibody siplizumab on alloreactive T-cell subsets was examined in allogeneic mixed lymphocyte reactions constructed from human PBMCs.

In addition, sequencing in three donor pairs included unstimulated CD8+ effector memory subsets alongside CD4+ naive, CD8+ naive, CD8+ TEMRA and CD4+ memory subsets. Sorted unstimulated T cells and proliferating T cells recovered from mixed lymphocyte reactions were subjected to TCRbeta CDR3 sequencing. Fresh whole blood from approximately ten HLA-typed healthy donors was used to isolate PBMCs. A remark on this clone: Its target antigen remains unknown. Within one base of it there is no much larger clone, and no base qualities were kept.

What the research found in general, with its limitations: Siplizumab significantly reduced the cumulative frequency of alloreactive sequences traceable to unstimulated CD4+ memory T cells. Because sequences below about 10^-5 frequency were poorly captured, only a minor fraction of alloreactive clones could be mapped to unstimulated subsets. Unstimulated naive T cells appeared more diverse than memory T cells, and naive cells seemed to contribute substantially to the alloresponse. A naive or memory phenotype could not be assigned to roughly 75-97% of proliferating CD4+ or CD8+ clones. No functional confirmation was obtained for the suppressive function of proliferating Tregs from siplizumab cultures. Among mappable alloreactive CD4+ clones, an average Treg-derived fraction of approximately 73% was observed with siplizumab, compared with about 25% in control reactions.

V gives up 6 bases and J gives up 1 base, and the segment between their germline ends measures 10 bases. The CDR3 numbers 14 residues from cysteine through phenylalanine. The sequence is cut down to CDR3 DNA, 42 bases in frame from base 1. Taken from the germline V gene, the CDR1 and CDR2 loops are SGHVS and FQNEAQ. The method was the immunoSEQ multiplex PCR assay. About 9.1 x 10^4 TCR templates per sample were assayed on the deep sequencing platform. Genomic DNA extracted from sorted T cells was used for TCRbeta CDR3 sequencing. The study's processing was this. The R programming language was used for clonal analysis of TCRbeta CDR3 data. Unstimulated samples were compared with post-reaction CFSE-low samples to define alloreactive CD4+ and CD8+ clones. Regulatory or non-regulatory origin of alloreactive CD4+ clones was assigned by matching sequences to the sorted unstimulated Treg and non-Treg repertoires. In TCRdb, the immuneACCESS table is reduced to in-frame sequences with V and J assigned. These tables do not hold every clone; where another copy was compared, an unresolved V gene accounts for under half, and the others remain unexplained. The V and J calls and clone size are taken from that table; D and trimming were inferred from the DNA. In all, the sample holds 50,000 or so clones, and roughly 87% of those were seen once. The ten top clones hold under 0.35% of the sample.

The specimen sequenced was naive CD8+ T cells sorted from blood. According to the study, the label for this sample's cell subset or site signals: unstimulated naive T cells. Rearrangement joined TRBV7-8 to TRBJ2-1; a weak D assignment points to TRBD1 (5 bases agree). The origin of this receptor is a human donor in good health. The nucleotide sequence is given as TGTGCCAGCAGTCGTGGGGCATCCTACAATGAGCAGTTCTTC. It encodes CASSRGASYNEQFF.